This TCR beta chain was recorded in a study of Ad26.COV2.S vaccination and SARS-CoV-2 variants. The wider study: Trial arm assignment for the donor was COV1001 Ad26.COV2.S. General study findings and limits: CD8+ and CD4+ T cells specific for spike reportedly responded with substantial breadth after vaccination. Breadth of non-spike TCRs did not differ between vaccinees and placebo recipients.

V lost 5 bases, J lost 7 bases, and 9 bases stayed unmatched. The germline V gene encodes CDR1 SEHNR and CDR2 FQNEAQ (reference sequence). The CDR3 extends over 16 amino acids. The method was immunoSEQ multiplex PCR; TCRdb's version includes in-frame clones alone and lacks a portion of them. The table records 200,000 to 300,000 clones, around nine tenths of them present only once. Comment on this clone: Its target is unknown.

Treatment denoted: around 19 received Ad26.COV2.S at low or high dose, single or two shots; about 5 received placebo; per-sample allocation not given. The study sampled participants on day 63 after the first vaccine or placebo injection. V gene TRBV7-9 combines with J gene TRBJ2-1, with 12 positions matching TRBD2. The sequences come from peripheral blood, collected in a trial of Ad26.COV2.S vaccine versus placebo. This clonotype originated in a person between 18 and 59 years old who received the Ad26.COV2.S COVID-19 vaccine or a placebo. The CDR3 nucleotides are TGTGCCAGCAGCATCAGACTAGCGGGGGAAGTTAATGAGCAGTTCTTC. Amino acids: CASSIRLAGEVNEQFF.